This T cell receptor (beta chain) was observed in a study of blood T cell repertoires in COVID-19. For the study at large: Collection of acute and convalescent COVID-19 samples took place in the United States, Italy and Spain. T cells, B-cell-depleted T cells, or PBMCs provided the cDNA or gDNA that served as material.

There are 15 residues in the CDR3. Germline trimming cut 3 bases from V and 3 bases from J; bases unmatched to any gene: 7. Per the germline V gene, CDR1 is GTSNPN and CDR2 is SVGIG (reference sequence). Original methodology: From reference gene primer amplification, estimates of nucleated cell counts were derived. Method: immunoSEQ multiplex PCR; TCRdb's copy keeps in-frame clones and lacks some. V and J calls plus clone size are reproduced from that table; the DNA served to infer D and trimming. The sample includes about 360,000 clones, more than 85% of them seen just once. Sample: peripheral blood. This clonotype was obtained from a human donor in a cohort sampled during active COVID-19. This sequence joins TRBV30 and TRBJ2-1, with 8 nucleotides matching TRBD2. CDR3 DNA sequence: TGTGCCTGGAGCAGGGGTAGCGGGATCTACAATGAGCAGTTCTTC. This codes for CAWSRGSGIYNEQFF.